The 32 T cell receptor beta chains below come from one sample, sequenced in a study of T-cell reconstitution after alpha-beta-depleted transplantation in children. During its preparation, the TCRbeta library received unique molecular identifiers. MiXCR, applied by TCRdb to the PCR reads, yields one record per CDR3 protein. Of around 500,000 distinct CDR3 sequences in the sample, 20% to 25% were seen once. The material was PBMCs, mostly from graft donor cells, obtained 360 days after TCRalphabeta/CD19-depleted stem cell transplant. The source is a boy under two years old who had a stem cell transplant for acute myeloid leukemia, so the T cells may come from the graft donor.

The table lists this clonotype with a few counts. This CDR3 reads CASSLAPTGGNTIYF. Written as DNA, the CDR3 is TGTGCCAGCAGCTTAGCTCCGACAGGAGGAAACACCATATATTTT. The chain carries TRBV7-2 and TRBJ1-3; maybe TRBD1 (6 bases). The CDR3 contains 15 residues. Trimming stripped 0 bases from V and 4 bases from J, with 10 bases between. Germline CDR1 and CDR2: SGHTA and FQGNSA.

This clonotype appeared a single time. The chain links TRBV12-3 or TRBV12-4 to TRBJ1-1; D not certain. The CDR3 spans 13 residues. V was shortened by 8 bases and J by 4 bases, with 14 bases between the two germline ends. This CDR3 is CASGPNSGTEAFF. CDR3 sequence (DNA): TGTGCCAGCGGACCCAATTCTGGCACTGAAGCTTTCTTT.

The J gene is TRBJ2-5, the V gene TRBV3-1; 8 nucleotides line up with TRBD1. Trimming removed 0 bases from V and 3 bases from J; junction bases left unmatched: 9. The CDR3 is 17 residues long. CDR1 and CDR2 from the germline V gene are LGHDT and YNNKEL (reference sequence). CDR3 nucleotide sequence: TGTGCCAGCAGCCAAGAACTACAGGGGGTAGGTGAAGAGACCCAGTACTTC. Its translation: CASSQELQGVGEETQYF.

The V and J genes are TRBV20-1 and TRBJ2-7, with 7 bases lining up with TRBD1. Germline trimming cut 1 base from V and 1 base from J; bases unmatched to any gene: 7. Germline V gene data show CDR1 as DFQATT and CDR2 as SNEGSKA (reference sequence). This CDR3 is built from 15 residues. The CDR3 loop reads CSARGPTGISYEQYV. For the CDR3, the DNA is TGCAGTGCTAGAGGCCCGACAGGGATTTCCTACGAGCAGTACGTC.

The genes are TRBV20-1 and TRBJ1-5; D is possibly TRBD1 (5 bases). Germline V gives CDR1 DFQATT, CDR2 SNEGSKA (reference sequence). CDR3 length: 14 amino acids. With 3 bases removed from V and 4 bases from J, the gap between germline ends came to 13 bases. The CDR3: CSASGGDFNQPQHF. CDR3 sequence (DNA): TGCAGTGCTAGCGGAGGGGACTTTAATCAGCCCCAGCATTTT.

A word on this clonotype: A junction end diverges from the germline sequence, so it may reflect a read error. CDR3 amino acids: CDSSSGGALHHTDTQYF. CDR3 DNA sequence: TGTGACAGCAGTAGCGGGGGGGCCCTCCACCACACAGATACGCAGTATTTT. V gene TRBV27 combines with J gene TRBJ2-3; 11 nucleotides line up with TRBD2. From germline, CDR1 is MNHEY and CDR2 SMNVEV (reference sequence). There are 17 residues in the CDR3.

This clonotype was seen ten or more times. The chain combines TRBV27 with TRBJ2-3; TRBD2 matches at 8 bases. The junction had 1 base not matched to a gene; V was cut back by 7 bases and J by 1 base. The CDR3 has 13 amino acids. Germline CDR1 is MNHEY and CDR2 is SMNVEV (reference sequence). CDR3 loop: CASKAGGTDTQYF. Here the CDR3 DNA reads TGTGCCAGCAAAGCGGGGGGCACAGATACGCAGTATTTT.

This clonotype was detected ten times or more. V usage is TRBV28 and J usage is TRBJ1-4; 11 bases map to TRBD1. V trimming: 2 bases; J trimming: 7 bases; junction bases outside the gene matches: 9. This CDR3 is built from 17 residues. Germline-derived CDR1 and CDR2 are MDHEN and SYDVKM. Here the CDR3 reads CASSLGGTGGIGEKLFF. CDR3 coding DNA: TGTGCCAGCAGTTTAGGAGGGACAGGGGGTATTGGTGAAAAACTGTTTTTT.

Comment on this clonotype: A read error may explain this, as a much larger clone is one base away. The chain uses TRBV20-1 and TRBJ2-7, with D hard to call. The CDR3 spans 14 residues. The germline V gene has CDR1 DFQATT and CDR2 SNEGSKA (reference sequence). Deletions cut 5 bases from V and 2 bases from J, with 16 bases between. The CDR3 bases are TGCAGTGCTCCAGTGGGCCCAGGACCCTACGAGCAGTACTTC. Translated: CSAPVGPGPYEQYF.

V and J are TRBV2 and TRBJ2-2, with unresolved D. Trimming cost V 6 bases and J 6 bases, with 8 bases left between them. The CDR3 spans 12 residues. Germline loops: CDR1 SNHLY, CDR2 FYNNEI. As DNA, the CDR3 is TGTGCCAGCAGGGAATCGTCCGGGGAGCTGTTTTTT. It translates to CASRESSGELFF.

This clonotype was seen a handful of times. The DNA of the CDR3 is TGTGCCAGCAGCGACCCGCCAGGGAAAGAGACCCAGTACTTC. Protein sequence: CASSDPPGKETQYF. The chain couples TRBV7-9 to TRBJ2-5, with D possibly TRBD1 on 5 matching bases. CDR1 is SEHNR, CDR2 FQNEAQ, per germline (reference sequence). V lost 5 bases and J lost 3, with 13 bases in between. This CDR3 has 14 residues.

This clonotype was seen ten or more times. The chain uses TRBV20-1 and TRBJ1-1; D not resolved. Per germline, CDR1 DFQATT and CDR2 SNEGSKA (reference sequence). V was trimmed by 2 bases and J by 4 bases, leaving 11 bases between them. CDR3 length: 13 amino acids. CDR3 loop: CSARRVGPTEAFF. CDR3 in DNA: TGCAGTGCTAGACGGGTAGGGCCCACTGAAGCTTTCTTT.

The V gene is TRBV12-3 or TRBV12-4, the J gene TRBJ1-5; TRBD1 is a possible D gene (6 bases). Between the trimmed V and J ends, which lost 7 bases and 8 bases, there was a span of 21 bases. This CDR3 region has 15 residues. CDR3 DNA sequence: TGTGCCAGCATGGGATCCAACAGGGAGGGGAAGCCCCAGCATTTT. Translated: CASMGSNREGKPQHF.

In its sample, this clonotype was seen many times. In nucleotides, the CDR3 is TGCAGCGTTGATTTGAGTTTGTGGACAGGGGCAGATACGCAGTATTTT. As protein: CSVDLSLWTGADTQYF. The genes are TRBV29-1 and TRBJ2-3; 9 bases map to TRBD1. This CDR3 comprises 16 residues. Germline CDR1 is SQVTM and CDR2 is ANQGSEA. The V and J ends lost 3 bases and 4 bases, in that order; junction bases with no gene match: 11.

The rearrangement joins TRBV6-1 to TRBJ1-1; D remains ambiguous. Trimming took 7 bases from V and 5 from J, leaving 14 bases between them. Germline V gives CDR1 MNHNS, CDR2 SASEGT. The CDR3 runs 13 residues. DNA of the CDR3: TGTGCCAGCAATGGGGAGAGGTGGACTGAAGCTTTCTTT. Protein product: CASNGERWTEAFF.

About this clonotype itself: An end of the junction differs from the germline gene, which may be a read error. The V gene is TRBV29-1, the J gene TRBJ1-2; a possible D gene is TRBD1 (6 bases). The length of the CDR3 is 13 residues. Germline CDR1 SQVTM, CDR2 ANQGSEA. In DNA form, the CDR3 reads TGCAGCGTCGGACAGACTACTAACTTTGGCTACACCTTC. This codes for CSVGQTTNFGYTF.

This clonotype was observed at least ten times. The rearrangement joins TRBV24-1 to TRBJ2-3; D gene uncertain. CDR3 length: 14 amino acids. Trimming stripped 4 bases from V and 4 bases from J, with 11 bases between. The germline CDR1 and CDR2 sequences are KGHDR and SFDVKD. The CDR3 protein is CATSDLTASDTQYF. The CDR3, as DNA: TGTGCCACCAGTGACCTCACCGCCTCAGATACGCAGTATTTT.

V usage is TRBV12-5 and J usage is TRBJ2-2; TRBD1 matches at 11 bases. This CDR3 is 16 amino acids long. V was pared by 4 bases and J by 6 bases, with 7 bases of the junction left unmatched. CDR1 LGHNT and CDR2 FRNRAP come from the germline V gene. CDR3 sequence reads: CASGSKDRGQAGELFF. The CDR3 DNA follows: TGTGCTAGTGGTTCCAAGGACAGGGGGCAGGCCGGGGAGCTGTTTTTT.

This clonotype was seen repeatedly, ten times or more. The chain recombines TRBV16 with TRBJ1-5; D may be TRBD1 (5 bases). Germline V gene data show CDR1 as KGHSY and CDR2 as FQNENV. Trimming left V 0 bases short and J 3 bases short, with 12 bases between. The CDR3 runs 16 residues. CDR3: CASSQSVVRDNQPQHF. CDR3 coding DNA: TGTGCCAGCAGCCAATCGGTGGTCAGGGACAATCAGCCCCAGCATTTT.

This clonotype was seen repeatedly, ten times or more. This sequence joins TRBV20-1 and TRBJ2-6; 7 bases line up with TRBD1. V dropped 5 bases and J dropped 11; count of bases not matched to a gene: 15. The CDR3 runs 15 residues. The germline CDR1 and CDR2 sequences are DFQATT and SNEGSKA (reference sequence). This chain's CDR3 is CSAGRTDRTGYVLTF. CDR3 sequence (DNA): TGCAGTGCTGGACGGACGGACAGGACAGGATACGTCCTGACTTTC.

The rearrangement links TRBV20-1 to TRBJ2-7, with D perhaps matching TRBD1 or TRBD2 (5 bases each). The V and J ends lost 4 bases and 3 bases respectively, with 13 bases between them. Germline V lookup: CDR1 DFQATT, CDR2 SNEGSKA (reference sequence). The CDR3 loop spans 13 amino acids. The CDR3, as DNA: TGCAGTGCTAACACTGGGACGGGCTACGAGCAGTACTTC. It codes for CSANTGTGYEQYF.

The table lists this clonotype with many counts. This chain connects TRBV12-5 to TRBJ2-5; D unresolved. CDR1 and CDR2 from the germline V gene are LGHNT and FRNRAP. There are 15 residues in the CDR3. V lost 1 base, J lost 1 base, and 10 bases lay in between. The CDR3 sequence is CASGLGSGPQETQYF. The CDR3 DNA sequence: TGTGCTAGTGGTTTGGGGTCAGGCCCCCAAGAGACCCAGTACTTC.

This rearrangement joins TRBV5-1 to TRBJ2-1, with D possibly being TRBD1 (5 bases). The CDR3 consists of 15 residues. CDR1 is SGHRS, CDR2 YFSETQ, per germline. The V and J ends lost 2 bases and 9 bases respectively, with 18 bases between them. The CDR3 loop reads CASSLGQAGDREQFF. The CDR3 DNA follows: TGCGCCAGCAGCTTAGGACAAGCAGGTGATCGTGAGCAGTTCTTC.

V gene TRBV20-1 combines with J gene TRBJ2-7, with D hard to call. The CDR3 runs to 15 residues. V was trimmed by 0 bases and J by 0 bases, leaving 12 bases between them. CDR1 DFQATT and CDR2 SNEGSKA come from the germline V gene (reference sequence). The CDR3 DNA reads TGCAGTGCTAGAGATCGGGTGCACAGCTCCTACGAGCAGTACGTC. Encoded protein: CSARDRVHSSYEQYV.

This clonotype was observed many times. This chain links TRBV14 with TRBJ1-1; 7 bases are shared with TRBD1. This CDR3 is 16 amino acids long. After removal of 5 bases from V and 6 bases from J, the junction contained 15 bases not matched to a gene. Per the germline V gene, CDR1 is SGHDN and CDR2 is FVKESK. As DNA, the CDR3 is TGTGCCAGCAGCGATGTTGACCTAGGGGGCTTACCTGAAGCTTTCTTT. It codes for CASSDVDLGGLPEAFF.

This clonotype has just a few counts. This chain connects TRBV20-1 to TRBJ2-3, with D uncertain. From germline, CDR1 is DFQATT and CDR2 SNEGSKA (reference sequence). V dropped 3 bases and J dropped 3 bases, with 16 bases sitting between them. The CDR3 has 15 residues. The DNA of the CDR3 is TGCAGTGCTAGTGGTGGGCTAAACGGAACAGATACGCAGTATTTT. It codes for CSASGGLNGTDTQYF.

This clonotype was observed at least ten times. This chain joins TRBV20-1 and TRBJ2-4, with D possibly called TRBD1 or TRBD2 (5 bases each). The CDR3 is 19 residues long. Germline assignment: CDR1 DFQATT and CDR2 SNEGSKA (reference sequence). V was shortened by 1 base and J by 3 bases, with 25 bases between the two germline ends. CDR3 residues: CSARVPLQVGARGKNIQYF. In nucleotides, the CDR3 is TGCAGTGCTAGAGTCCCCCTCCAGGTAGGGGCGAGGGGCAAAAACATTCAGTACTTC.

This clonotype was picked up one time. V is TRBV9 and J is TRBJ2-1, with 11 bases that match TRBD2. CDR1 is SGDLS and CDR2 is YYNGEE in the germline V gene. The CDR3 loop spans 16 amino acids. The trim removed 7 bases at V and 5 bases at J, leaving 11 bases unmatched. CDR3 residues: CASLPGVAGGHNEQFF. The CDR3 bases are TGTGCCAGCCTTCCCGGGGTAGCGGGGGGGCACAATGAGCAGTTCTTC.

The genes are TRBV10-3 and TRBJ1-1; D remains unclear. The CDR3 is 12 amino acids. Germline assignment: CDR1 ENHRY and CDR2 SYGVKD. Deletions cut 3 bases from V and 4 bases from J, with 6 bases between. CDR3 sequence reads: CAISDGVTEAFF. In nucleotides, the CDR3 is TGTGCCATCAGTGACGGGGTCACTGAAGCTTTCTTT.

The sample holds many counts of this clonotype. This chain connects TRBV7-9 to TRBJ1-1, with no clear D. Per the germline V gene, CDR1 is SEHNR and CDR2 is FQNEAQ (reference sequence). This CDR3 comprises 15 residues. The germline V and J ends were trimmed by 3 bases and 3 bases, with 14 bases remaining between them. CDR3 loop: CASSFGHRRDTEAFF. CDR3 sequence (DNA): TGTGCCAGCAGCTTCGGTCACCGTAGGGACACTGAAGCTTTCTTT.

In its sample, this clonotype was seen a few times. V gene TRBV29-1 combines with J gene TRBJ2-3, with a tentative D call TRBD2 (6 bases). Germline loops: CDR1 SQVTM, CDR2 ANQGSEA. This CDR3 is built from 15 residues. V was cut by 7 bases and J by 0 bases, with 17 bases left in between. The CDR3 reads CSATVVGGSTDTQYF. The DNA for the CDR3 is TGCAGCGCCACCGTGGTCGGGGGTAGCACAGATACGCAGTATTTT.

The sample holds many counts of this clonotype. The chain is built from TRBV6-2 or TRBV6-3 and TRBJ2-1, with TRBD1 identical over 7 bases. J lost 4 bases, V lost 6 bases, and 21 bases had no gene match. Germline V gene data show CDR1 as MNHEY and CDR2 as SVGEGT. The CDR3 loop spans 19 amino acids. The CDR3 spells CASRHKGAPPLRLYNEQFF. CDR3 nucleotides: TGTGCCAGCAGACACAAGGGGGCCCCCCCTTTAAGACTTTACAATGAGCAGTTCTTC.